Presented here are 8 T cell receptor beta chains from one specimen sequenced in a study of T cell repertoires in ileal Crohn's disease (dated 2019 in TCRdb). Receptor amplification or capture employed the immunoSEQ multiplex PCR assay. TCRdb mirrors the immuneACCESS table, restricted to in-frame sequences. Some clones are absent from its copies; in checked studies, under half trace to an unresolved V gene, and the reason for the others is unknown. The sample table shows thousands of clones, and around 78% are seen once. The leading ten clones occupy 25% to 30% of the sample. The sample's time point label is to be understood as: proximal margin of the surgical specimen (macroscopically non-inflamed). Material for sequencing was ileal tissue. All receptors come from an adult with Crohn's disease.

The gene calls are TRBV27 and TRBJ2-1; either TRBD1 or TRBD2 may fit D (5 bases each). The CDR3 covers 14 residues. V was shortened by 2 bases and J by 9 bases, with 14 bases between the two germline ends. Germline lookup yields CDR1 MNHEY and CDR2 SMNVEV (reference sequence). The CDR3 region is CASSLIGIGGEQFF. The CDR3 DNA reads as TGTGCCAGCAGTTTAATTGGTATTGGGGGTGAGCAGTTCTTC.

This clone has more than one count but fewer than ten. V gene TRBV2 combines with J gene TRBJ1-5; no definite D call. The ends were cut back, 2 bases at V and 4 bases at J, with 9 bases in the middle. Germline CDR1 is SNHLY and CDR2 is FYNNEI. This CDR3 has 14 amino acids. CDR3 protein: CASSETRENQPQHF. The CDR3 nucleotides are TGTGCCAGCAGTGAAACTCGAGAAAATCAGCCCCAGCATTTT.

V is TRBV6-4 and J is TRBJ2-2; 7 nucleotides align to TRBD2. The ends lost 3 bases at V and 3 bases at J; junction bases unmatched: 4. The CDR3 is made up of 15 amino acids. CDR1 and CDR2 from the germline V gene are MRHNA and SNTAGT. CDR3 nucleotide sequence: TGTGCCAGCAGTGAGGGGGGGGATTACACCGGGGAGCTGTTTTTT. Translating it yields CASSEGGDYTGELFF.

The CDR3 DNA reads TGTGCCAGTAGGGAGACGGGCGAATACAATGAGCAGTTCTTC. The encoded protein is CASRETGEYNEQFF. The chain combines TRBV19 with TRBJ2-1; D not certain. The CDR3 contains 14 residues. V lost 6 bases and J lost 4, with 13 bases in between. Per germline, CDR1 LNHDA and CDR2 SQIVND (reference sequence).

The V gene is TRBV5-1, the J gene TRBJ2-2; 14 bases are shared with TRBD2. The CDR3 totals 16 residues. V dropped 4 bases and J dropped 6; count of bases not matched to a gene: 5. Germline V gene lookup returns CDR1 SGHRS and CDR2 YFSETQ. The CDR3 DNA is TGCGCCAGCAGCGCCGGGACTAGCGGGAGAGCCGGGGAGCTGTTTTTT. Translated, it gives CASSAGTSGRAGELFF.

The chain uses TRBV29-1 and TRBJ2-3, with 8 bases aligning to TRBD1. This CDR3 region has 15 residues. Germline V CDR1 and CDR2: SQVTM, ANQGSEA. The J segment lost 4 bases and the V segment lost 6 bases, leaving 12 bases of the junction unmatched. The CDR3 DNA reads as TGCAGCGTCGGGGCCGGGCAGGGGGCAGCAGATACGCAGTATTTT. Protein: CSVGAGQGAADTQYF.

The chain combines TRBV19 with TRBJ1-5, with 8 positions matching TRBD1. The CDR3 length is 15 residues. After removal of 6 bases from V and 1 base from J, the junction contained 5 bases not matched to a gene. Germline V CDR1 and CDR2: LNHDA, SQIVND (reference sequence). CDR3 residues: CASRWGTGSNQPQHF. DNA of the CDR3: TGTGCCAGTAGGTGGGGGACAGGAAGCAATCAGCCCCAGCATTTT.

This sequence joins TRBV10-3 and TRBJ1-6; D call uncertain. Germline lookup yields CDR1 ENHRY and CDR2 SYGVKD. The CDR3 has 14 amino acids. Trimming left V 6 bases short and J 3 bases short, with 9 bases between. The CDR3 reads CAISPEVYNSPLHF. CDR3 in DNA: TGTGCCATCAGCCCTGAGGTCTATAATTCACCCCTCCACTTT.